The rows below give T cell receptor beta chains drawn from one sample of a study of blood T cell repertoires in COVID-19. Sequencing used immunoSEQ multiplex PCR; TCRdb keeps in-frame clones, though not all of them. Here the sample spans about 40,000 clones, 65% to 85% being singletons. Input material: peripheral blood. These receptors were collected from a woman of 80 years or more with acute or convalescent COVID-19. The CDR3 runs from the conserved cysteine through the conserved F or W. D genes are given only for firm matches. Size values are once, few and many counts, or a class for expanded clones, and some rows have none.

clone_size	v_call	j_call	d_call	cdr3_nt	cdr3_aa
-	TRBV28	TRBJ1-5	-	TGTGCCAGCAGTTGGGGAGATCAGCCCCAGCATTTT	CASSWGDQPQHF
-	TRBV15	TRBJ1-4	-	TGTGCCACCAGCAGGGGAGGGTTTTGGGAAAAACTGTTTTTT	CATSRGGFWEKLFF
few	TRBV5-1	TRBJ2-7	TRBD1	TGCGCCAGCAGCTACCAACAGGGGTCGGGCGAGCAGTACTTC	CASSYQQGSGEQYF
-	TRBV18	TRBJ2-1	TRBD2	TGTGCCAGCTCGCGAACACTAGCGGGAGGTTACAATGAGCAGTTCTTC	CASSRTLAGGYNEQFF
-	TRBV5-6	TRBJ2-7	-	TGTGCCAGCAGCCAATCCAACGAGCAGTACTTC	CASSQSNEQYF
-	TRBV5-5	TRBJ2-2	TRBD1	TGTGCCAGCAGCTCGGACAGGCTATACACCGGGGAGCTGTTTTTT	CASSSDRLYTGELFF
-	TRBV19	TRBJ2-1	TRBD2	TGTGCCAGTAGTATACGAGCGGGAGGGGGCTACAATGAGCAGTTCTTC	CASSIRAGGGYNEQFF
few	TRBV7-2	TRBJ2-1	TRBD2	TGTGCCAGCAGCTTTTTAGGACTAGCGGTATACAATGAGCAGTTCTTC	CASSFLGLAVYNEQFF
few	TRBV18	TRBJ2-7	TRBD2	TGTGCCAGCTCACCGGCTAGCGGGACCTACGAGCAGTACTTC	CASSPASGTYEQYF
-	TRBV10-2	TRBJ1-2	-	TGCGCCAGCAGTGCCGGTCTAGGGGATGGCTACACCTTC	CASSAGLGDGYTF
-	TRBV30	TRBJ1-6	-	TGTGCCTGGAGCCCCCGGGAAGGGAGGGCCTATAATTCACCCCTCCACTTT	CAWSPREGRAYNSPLHF
few	TRBV5-8	TRBJ2-1	TRBD1	TGTGCCAGCAGCTTGGCCGGGACAGGGCACGACAATGAGCAGTTCTTC	CASSLAGTGHDNEQFF
once	TRBV4-2	TRBJ2-1	TRBD2	TGTGCCAGCAGCAAAGGACTAGCGGAGAATGAGCAGTTCTTC	CASSKGLAENEQFF
-	TRBV9	TRBJ1-2	TRBD1	TGTGCCAGCAGCGTGAGGGACAGGGCTCTCTATGGCTACACCTTC	CASSVRDRALYGYTF
once	TRBV12-5	TRBJ2-6	-	TGTGCTAGTGGTTCTGGATACCCATCGGGGGGGGCCAACGTCCTGACTTTC	CASGSGYPSGGANVLTF
-	TRBV5-1	TRBJ2-7	-	TGCGCCAGCAGCCCATTGGCGGGTCCGACCTACGAGCAGTACTTC	CASSPLAGPTYEQYF
-	TRBV11-2	TRBJ2-7	TRBD1	TGTGCCAGCAGCCAGGGACAGGGAAATTACCACGAGCAGTACTTC	CASSQGQGNYHEQYF
-	TRBV29-1	TRBJ2-5	TRBD2	TGCAGCGTACATAGCGGGATGGGACAAGAGACCCAGTACTTC	CSVHSGMGQETQYF
-	TRBV7-2	TRBJ1-5	TRBD1	TGTGCCAGCAGTACCTCAGGGGGTAATCAGCCCCAGCATTTT	CASSTSGGNQPQHF
-	TRBV7-7	TRBJ2-2	TRBD2	TGTGCTAGCAGCTGGACTAGCGCCGGGGAGCTGTTTTTT	CASSWTSAGELFF
-	TRBV12-5	TRBJ2-2	-	TGTGCTAGTGGTTTGGTACGAACAGGGGAGCTGTTTTTT	CASGLVRTGELFF
once	TRBV28	TRBJ2-7	-	TGTGCCAGCAGTTCTTACTACTACGAGCAGTACTTC	CASSSYYYEQYF
-	TRBV9	TRBJ2-1	TRBD2	TGTGCCAGCGCGGGGAGGGCGGGATCCTACAATGAGCAGTTCTTC	CASAGRAGSYNEQFF
-	TRBV4-1	TRBJ2-7	-	TGCGCCAGCAGCCAAGAACAGTTCGCCTACGAGCAGTACTTC	CASSQEQFAYEQYF
-	TRBV27	TRBJ2-5	-	TGTGCCAGCGGGCGTACAGGGTTGGCCCAAGAGACCCAGTACTTC	CASGRTGLAQETQYF
-	TRBV29-1	TRBJ2-3	-	TGCAGCGTCACTGGACTGCCAAGATCCGGCACAGATACGCAGTATTTT	CSVTGLPRSGTDTQYF
-	TRBV5-1	TRBJ1-2	-	TGCGCCAGCAGCTTGGCCCAGGGAAGAGATGGCTACACCTTC	CASSLAQGRDGYTF
-	TRBV19	TRBJ2-3	TRBD1	TGTGCCAGTAGTATAGGGACAGGGGGCACAGATACGCAGTATTTT	CASSIGTGGTDTQYF
-	TRBV19	TRBJ2-1	TRBD2	TGTGCCAGTAGTATATTTCTGGTGGCTAGCGGGAGAAATGAGCAGTTCTTC	CASSIFLVASGRNEQFF
-	TRBV28	TRBJ1-5	TRBD1	TGTGCCAGCAGTTTATTGGGGACAGGGAATCAGCCCCAGCATTTT	CASSLLGTGNQPQHF
-	TRBV21-1	TRBJ2-5	-	TGTGCCAGCGGGGGGGCTAGCGGGAGTTTGGAGACCCAGTACTTC	CASGGASGSLETQYF
-	TRBV6-5	TRBJ1-3	-	TGTGCCAGCAGCGCGACGGGACTCTCTGGAAACACCATATATTTT	CASSATGLSGNTIYF
-	TRBV18	TRBJ1-1	TRBD1	TGTGCCAGCTCACCACAACAGGGGGCTGAAGCTTTCTTT	CASSPQQGAEAFF
-	TRBV7-9	TRBJ2-1	TRBD2	TGTGCCAGCAGCTTAGGGGCGGGAGGAGGGTATGAGCAGTTCTTC	CASSLGAGGGYEQFF
-	TRBV27	TRBJ2-3	TRBD2	TGTGCCAGCGGGGGACTAGCGGTAGCAGGGGGGACGCAGTATTTT	CASGGLAVAGGTQYF
-	TRBV9	TRBJ2-3	-	TGTGCCAGCAGCGTAGGGTTAGCGGAGAGCACAGATACGCAGTATTTT	CASSVGLAESTDTQYF